This T cell receptor beta chain is drawn from a study of spatial heterogeneity in lung cancer. Study context: Sequence detection consistently recorded a greater number of beta-chain than alpha-chain sequences.

The V segment lost 6 bases and the J segment 1 base; nucleotides outside the gene matches: 7. From germline, CDR1 is SGHTA and CDR2 FQGTGA. This CDR3 region has 15 residues. Noted time point: sample taken at primary tumor resection. Unsorted whole RNA samples from tumor, nontumor lung or frozen PBMC were sequenced. Carried by each TCR cDNA molecule was a unique molecular identifier. TCRdb reprocessed the 5' RACE reads with MiXCR, giving one entry per CDR3 protein. The sample holds about 38,000 distinct CDR3 sequences, 6% to 8% seen once. The sequences come from PBMCs, collected at surgery. The origin of this receptor is a male donor with early-stage non-small cell lung cancer. The rearrangement links TRBV7-3 to TRBJ1-1, with TRBD1 identical over 8 bases. In DNA, the CDR3 is TGTGCCAGCAGTCGGACAGGGAACTGGAACACTGAAGCTTTCTTT. It encodes CASSRTGNWNTEAFF. The full variable domain, rest sourced from reference TRBV7-3 and TRBJ1-1, is GAGVSQTPSNKVTEKGKYVELRCDPISGHTALYWYRQSLGQGPEFLIYFQGTGAADDSGLPNDRFFAVRPEGSVSTLKIQRTERGDSAVYLCASSRTGNWNTEAFFGQGTRLTVV.